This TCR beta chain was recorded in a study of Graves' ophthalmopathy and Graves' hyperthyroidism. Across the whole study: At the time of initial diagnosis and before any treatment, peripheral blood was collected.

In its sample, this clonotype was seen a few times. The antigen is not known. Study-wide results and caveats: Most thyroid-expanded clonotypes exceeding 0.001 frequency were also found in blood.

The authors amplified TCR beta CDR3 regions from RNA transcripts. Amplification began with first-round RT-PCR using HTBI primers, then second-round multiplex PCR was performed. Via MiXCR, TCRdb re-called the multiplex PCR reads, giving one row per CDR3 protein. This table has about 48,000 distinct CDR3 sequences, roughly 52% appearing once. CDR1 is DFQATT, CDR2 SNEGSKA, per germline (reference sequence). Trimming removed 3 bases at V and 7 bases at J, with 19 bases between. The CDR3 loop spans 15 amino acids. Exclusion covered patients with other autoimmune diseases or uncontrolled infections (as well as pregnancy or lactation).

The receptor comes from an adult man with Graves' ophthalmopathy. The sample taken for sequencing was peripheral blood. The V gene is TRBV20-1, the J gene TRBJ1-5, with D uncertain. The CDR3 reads CSASLSSERFQPQHF. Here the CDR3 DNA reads TGCAGTGCTAGTTTGTCATCAGAAAGGTTCCAGCCCCAGCATTTT.